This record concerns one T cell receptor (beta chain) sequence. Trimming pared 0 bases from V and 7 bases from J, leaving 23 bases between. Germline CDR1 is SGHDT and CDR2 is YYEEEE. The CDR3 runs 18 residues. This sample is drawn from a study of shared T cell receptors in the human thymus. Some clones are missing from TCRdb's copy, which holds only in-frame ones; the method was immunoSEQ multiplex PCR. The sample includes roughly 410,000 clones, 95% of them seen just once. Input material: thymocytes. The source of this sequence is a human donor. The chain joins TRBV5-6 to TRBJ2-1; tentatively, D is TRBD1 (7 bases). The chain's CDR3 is CASSLGRLGQGGLNEQFF. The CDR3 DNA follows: TGTGCCAGCAGCTTGGGGCGTCTGGGGCAGGGGGGCCTTAATGAGCAGTTCTTC.